Following are 16 T cell receptor beta chains from one sample sequenced in a study of response to subunit inactivated influenza vaccine. TCRdb ran MiXCR on the RT-PCR reads and lists one entry per CDR3 protein. Of hundreds of thousands of distinct CDR3 sequences in the sample, over 25% were seen once. Sequencing used CD4+ T cells sorted from PBMCs, obtained 5 to 6 days after vaccination. The receptors come from a man in his fifties who received an inactivated influenza vaccine.

The rearrangement links TRBV4-3 to TRBJ2-7; 7 bases are shared with TRBD1. CDR3 length equals 15 residues. Germline V gene lookup returns CDR1 LGHNA and CDR2 YSLEER. J gave up 3 bases and V 0 bases, and 5 bases lay outside the gene matches. The CDR3 sequence: CASSQDMGQNYEQYF. CDR3 DNA: TGCGCCAGCAGCCAAGATATGGGACAGAACTACGAGCAGTACTTC.

The chain carries TRBV4-2 and TRBJ1-2; 7 bases match TRBD1. This CDR3 spans 17 amino acids. Germline V CDR1 and CDR2: LGHNA, YNFKEQ. The junction had 16 bases not matched to a gene; V was cut back by 4 bases and J by 5 bases. CDR3 region: CASSRTNGDTGEYGYTF. For the CDR3, the DNA is TGTGCCAGCAGCCGGACAAATGGGGACACAGGGGAGTATGGCTACACCTTC.

This clonotype showed up many times. This chain connects TRBV5-1 to TRBJ2-7; 7 bases agree with TRBD1. With 4 bases clipped from V and 2 bases from J, the junction kept 9 bases outside the gene matches. The CDR3 consists of 15 residues. Germline lookup yields CDR1 SGHRS and CDR2 YFSETQ. The CDR3 DNA follows: TGCGCCAGCAGCCCCTGGGACAGTAAACCCTACGAGCAGTACTTC. Encoded protein: CASSPWDSKPYEQYF.

This rearrangement joins TRBV7-9 to TRBJ2-3, with D hard to call. The CDR3 loop spans 12 amino acids. CDR1 SEHNR and CDR2 FQNEAQ come from the germline V gene (reference sequence). V was cut by 1 base and J by 4 bases, with 3 bases left in between. The chain's CDR3 is CASSLEPDTQYF. The CDR3 DNA reads TGTGCCAGCAGCTTAGAACCAGATACGCAGTATTTT.

This clonotype came up a few times. Written as DNA, the CDR3 is TGCGCCAGCAGCCAACAAGTGGGAGGAGATGAGCAGTTCTTC. It yields the protein CASSQQVGGDEQFF. This chain uses TRBV4-3 with TRBJ2-1; D perhaps matches TRBD2 (6 bases). The CDR3 consists of 14 residues. Trimming took 2 bases from V and 8 from J, leaving 13 bases between them. CDR1 and CDR2 from the germline V gene are LGHNA and YSLEER.

This clonotype has at least ten counts. The chain recombines TRBV29-1 with TRBJ2-7, with no clear D. Between the trimmed V and J ends, which lost 4 bases and 2 bases, there was a span of 3 bases. CDR3 length: 10 residues. CDR1 is SQVTM and CDR2 is ANQGSEA in the germline V gene. CDR3 sequence (DNA): TGCAGCGTTGTTGCCTACGAGCAGTACTTC. This codes for CSVVAYEQYF.

The chain couples TRBV7-9 to TRBJ2-1; TRBD2 might be the D (7 bases). This CDR3 is 15 amino acids long. CDR1 is SEHNR, CDR2 FQNEAQ, per germline (reference sequence). The V end was cut by 5 bases, the J end by 3 bases, with 14 bases between. CDR3 sequence: CASSLGEGDYNEQFF. The CDR3 DNA is TGTGCCAGCAGCCTAGGGGAGGGGGACTACAATGAGCAGTTCTTC. The complete variable domain, with remaining parts taken from reference TRBV7-9 and TRBJ2-1, reads DTGVSQNPRHKITKRGQNVTFRCDPISEHNRLYWYRQTLGQGPEFLTYFQNEAQLEKSRLLSDRFSAERPKGSFSTLEIQRTEQGDSAMYLCASSLGEGDYNEQFFGPGTRLTVL.

This clonotype has a handful of counts. The gene calls are TRBV6-1 and TRBJ2-2; D perhaps matches TRBD2 (6 bases). Trimming removed 6 bases from V and 4 bases from J, with 12 bases in between. CDR1 and CDR2 from the germline V gene are MNHNS and SASEGT. The CDR3 spans 14 residues. CDR3 in DNA: TGTGCCAGCAGACCCCACGGGAGCACCGGGGAGCTGTTTTTT. Its protein product is CASRPHGSTGELFF.

This clonotype has only a few counts. J is TRBJ2-1 and V is TRBV11-2; 9 bases line up with TRBD2. CDR1 SGHAT and CDR2 FQNNGV come from the germline V gene. Trimming at V came to 6 bases and at J to 3 bases, leaving 6 bases not matched to a gene. This CDR3 is built from 15 residues. The CDR3 here is CASSSLAGNYNEQFF. In DNA, the CDR3 is TGTGCCAGCAGTTCCCTAGCGGGAAACTACAATGAGCAGTTCTTC. Variable domain in full (rest from reference TRBV11-2 and TRBJ2-1): EAGVAQSPRYKIIEKRQSVAFWCNPISGHATLYWYQQILGQGPKLLIQFQNNGVVDDSQLPKDRFSAERLKGVDSTLKIQPAKLEDSAVYLCASSSLAGNYNEQFFGPGTRLTVL.

This clonotype was recorded a few times. CDR3 amino acids: CASSPGQGTTDTQYF. CDR3 DNA: TGTGCCAGCAGCCCGGGACAGGGGACGACAGATACGCAGTATTTT. The chain carries TRBV7-9 and TRBJ2-3, with 10 positions matching TRBD1. CDR3 length equals 15 residues. The V and J ends lost 5 bases and 3 bases, in that order; junction bases with no gene match: 5. Germline V lookup: CDR1 SEHNR, CDR2 FQNEAQ (reference sequence).

This clonotype was seen only a few times. The V call is TRBV29-1, the J call TRBJ2-2, with 9 bases that match TRBD1. Germline V lookup: CDR1 SQVTM, CDR2 ANQGSEA. Trimming removed 1 base from V and 4 bases from J; junction bases left unmatched: 4. The CDR3 has 15 residues. The CDR3 region is CSVEVGGQGTGELFF. CDR3 in DNA: TGCAGCGTTGAAGTAGGGGGACAGGGCACCGGGGAGCTGTTTTTT.

CDR3 DNA: TGCGCCAGCACCTCCCGGCCTTCTCAAGAGACCCAGTACTTC. Protein sequence: CASTSRPSQETQYF. This sequence joins TRBV5-1 and TRBJ2-5; D remains ambiguous. Germline V CDR1 and CDR2: SGHRS, YFSETQ. The CDR3 has 14 residues. The V and J ends lost 6 bases and 2 bases respectively, with 14 bases between them.

The chain employs TRBV20-1 and TRBJ1-1; TRBD1 matches 9 bases. V trimming: 1 base; J trimming: 1 base; junction bases outside the gene matches: 4. This CDR3 is 15 amino acids long. Germline CDR1 reads DFQATT; CDR2 reads SNEGSKA (reference sequence). For the CDR3, the DNA is TGCAGTGCTAGAGCACGGACAGGGGCGAACACTGAAGCTTTCTTT. Its translation: CSARARTGANTEAFF.

This clonotype was detected a few times. The CDR3 is CASSQLDKQFF. The CDR3 nucleotides are TGTGCCAGCAGCCAATTAGACAAGCAGTTCTTC. The chain links TRBV3-1 to TRBJ2-1; D ambiguous. The germline V gene encodes CDR1 LGHDT and CDR2 YNNKEL (reference sequence). V lost 2 bases to trimming and J lost 11 bases, with 7 bases between them. The CDR3 extends over 11 amino acids.

V gene TRBV10-3 combines with J gene TRBJ1-1, with 8 bases fitting TRBD1. Germline V CDR1 and CDR2: ENHRY, SYGVKD. This CDR3 is 16 amino acids long. V lost 7 bases to trimming and J lost 1 base; unmatched junction nucleotides: 11. The DNA of the CDR3 is TGTGCCATCAAACAAGTGACAGGGGCGGGGAACACTGAAGCTTTCTTT. Translating it yields CAIKQVTGAGNTEAFF.

This chain uses TRBV12-3 or TRBV12-4 with TRBJ2-3, with TRBD2 identical over 7 bases. The trim removed 5 bases at V and 10 bases at J, leaving 6 bases unmatched. This CDR3 has 12 amino acids. The CDR3 region has the DNA TGTGCCAGCAGTAGCAGCGGGGTAGCGCAGTATTTT. It translates to CASSSSGVAQYF.